This T cell receptor (beta chain) derives from a study of OX40 agonist ivuxolimab in advanced cancers. Looking at the study overall: Of the participants, more than 35% had some prior anti-PD-1, anti-PD-L1 or anti-CTLA-4 therapy, which was allowed.

Method: immunoSEQ multiplex PCR; TCRdb's copy keeps in-frame clones and lacks some. The repertoire holds some 75,000 clones, with about 88% as singletons. The sequenced sample was CD4+ or CD8+ T cells sorted from blood, obtained in a trial of the OX40 agonist ivuxolimab. The TCR sequence derives from an adult with an advanced solid tumor such as melanoma, head and neck, liver or kidney cancer.

In DNA, the CDR3 is TGTGCCAGCAGTTTAAGGTGGGCGACCGGGGAGCTGTTTTTT. Translating gives CASSLRWATGELFF. This chain connects TRBV27 to TRBJ2-2; D remains unclear. CDR1 and CDR2 from the germline V gene are MNHEY and SMNVEV (reference sequence). CDR3 length: 14 amino acids. V shed 2 bases and J shed 5 bases, with 9 bases lying between them.